One sample yielded the 8 T cell receptor beta chains listed below, sequenced in a study of T-cell reconstitution after alpha-beta-depleted transplantation in children. A TCRbeta library incorporating unique molecular identifiers was prepared. TCRdb processed the PCR reads anew with MiXCR; each CDR3 protein has one entry. The sample yields over 550,000 distinct CDR3 sequences, over 9.5% seen once. The material sequenced was PBMCs from the stem cell graft donor, taken from the stem cell graft. Receptors originate from a human donor who donated a stem cell graft to a child with acute myeloid leukemia.

This clonotype was counted between two and nine times. This chain links TRBV19 with TRBJ2-7; TRBD1 might be the D (6 bases). The CDR3 length is 15 residues. V was trimmed by 6 bases and J by 1 base, leaving 16 bases between them. Germline loops: CDR1 LNHDA, CDR2 SQIVND (reference sequence). CDR3 DNA: TGTGCCAGTAGCGTCGGACAGTCCAGATCCTACGAGCAGTACTTC. This gives the protein CASSVGQSRSYEQYF.

V usage is TRBV25-1 and J usage is TRBJ1-2; D unresolved. CDR3 length equals 17 residues. CDR1 MGHDK and CDR2 SYGVNS come from the germline V gene. Trimming took 2 bases from V and 2 from J, leaving 18 bases between them. In nucleotides, the CDR3 is TGTGCCAGCAGTGAAATTGAGGGTCTTCCGATCAACTATGGCTACACCTTC. It is translated as CASSEIEGLPINYGYTF.

This clonotype was counted ten times or more. The rearrangement joins TRBV7-9 to TRBJ1-3, with D unclear. The germline CDR1 and CDR2 sequences are SEHNR and FQNEAQ (reference sequence). V gave up 3 bases and J gave up 0 bases, with 9 bases separating them. The CDR3 loop spans 15 amino acids. The CDR3: CASSFRLDSGNTIYF. DNA of the CDR3: TGTGCCAGCAGCTTTCGTCTAGACTCTGGAAACACCATATATTTT.

The rearrangement links TRBV28 to TRBJ2-7; TRBD2 agrees at 11 bases. The CDR3 totals 16 residues. With V trimmed by 5 bases and J by 1 base, 7 bases remained unmatched. CDR1 and CDR2 from the germline V gene are MDHEN and SYDVKM. CDR3 coding DNA: TGTGCCAGCAGTCCAGTTAGCGGGAGGGTTTCCTACGAGCAGTACTTC. Amino acid sequence: CASSPVSGRVSYEQYF.

This chain links TRBV11-3 with TRBJ2-2; no clear D gene. Trimming took 3 bases from V and 5 from J, leaving 7 bases between them. This CDR3 has 13 amino acids. In germline, CDR1 is SGHNT, CDR2 YENEEA. The CDR3 region has the DNA TGTGCCAGCAGCTTTGGTAAAACCGGGGAGCTGTTTTTT. This codes for CASSFGKTGELFF.

This clonotype has more than one count but fewer than ten. This chain links TRBV20-1 with TRBJ2-5; D is possibly TRBD2 (6 bases). CDR3 length: 12 amino acids. Between the trimmed V and J ends, which lost 6 bases and 7 bases, there was a span of 15 bases. CDR1 is DFQATT, CDR2 SNEGSKA, per germline (reference sequence). CDR3 region: CSAGTGVGTQYF. CDR3 bases: TGCAGTGCCGGGACGGGGGTAGGGACCCAGTACTTC.

This clonotype was seen a handful of times. The chain joins TRBV30 to TRBJ1-6, with no clear D. V dropped 3 bases and J dropped 8 bases, with 8 bases sitting between them. The CDR3 has 12 residues. The V gene's germline CDR1 is GTSNPN and CDR2 SVGIG (reference sequence). The CDR3 here is CAWRDSDSPLHF. CDR3 DNA: TGTGCCTGGAGGGATAGCGATTCACCCCTCCACTTT. The full variable domain, rest sourced from reference TRBV30 and TRBJ1-6, is SQTIHQWPATLVQPVGSPLSLECTVEGTSNPNLYWYRQAAGRGLQLLFYSVGIGQISSEVPQNLSASRPQDRQFILSSKKLLLSDSGFYLCAWRDSDSPLHFGNGTRLTVT.

The rearrangement links TRBV11-1 to TRBJ2-1, with 11 bases matching TRBD2. The CDR3 totals 17 residues. Losses at the gene ends were 2 bases for V and 6 bases for J; bases not matched to a gene: 9. Germline values: CDR1 SGHAT, CDR2 FQDESV (reference sequence). The CDR3 spells CASSLMRLAGGGNEQFF. The CDR3 nucleotides read TGTGCCAGCAGCTTAATGAGGCTAGCGGGAGGTGGCAATGAGCAGTTCTTC. Full variable domain (remainder filled in from reference TRBV11-1 and TRBJ2-1): EAEVAQSPRYKITEKSQAVAFWCDPISGHATLYWYRQILGQGPELLVQFQDESVVDDSQLPKDRFSAERLKGVDSTLKIQPAELGDSAMYLCASSLMRLAGGGNEQFFGPGTRLTVL.